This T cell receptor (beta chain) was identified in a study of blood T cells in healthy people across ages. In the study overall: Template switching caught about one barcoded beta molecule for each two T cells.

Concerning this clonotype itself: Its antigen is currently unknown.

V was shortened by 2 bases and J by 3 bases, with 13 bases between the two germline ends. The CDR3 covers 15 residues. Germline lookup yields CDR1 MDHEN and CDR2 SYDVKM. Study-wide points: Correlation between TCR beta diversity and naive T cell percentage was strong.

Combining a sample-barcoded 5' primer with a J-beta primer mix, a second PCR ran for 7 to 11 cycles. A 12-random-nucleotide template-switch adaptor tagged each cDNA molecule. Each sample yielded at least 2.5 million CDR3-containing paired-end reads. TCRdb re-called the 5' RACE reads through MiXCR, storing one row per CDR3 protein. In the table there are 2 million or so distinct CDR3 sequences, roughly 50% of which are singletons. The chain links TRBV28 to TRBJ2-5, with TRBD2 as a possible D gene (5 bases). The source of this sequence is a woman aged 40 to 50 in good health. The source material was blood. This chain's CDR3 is CASSLTFDGKETQYF. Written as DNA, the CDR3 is TGTGCCAGCAGTTTAACATTCGACGGGAAAGAGACCCAGTACTTC.